Each of the 16 T cell receptor beta chains below was sequenced from the same sample in a study of blood T cell dynamics during melanoma immunotherapy. Noted time point: pre-treatment baseline. Libraries were prepared by immunoSEQ multiplex PCR; TCRdb keeps only in-frame clonotypes and omits some of them. The data hold some 9,300 clones, with about 87% observed a single time. The sample consisted of blood, taken from a patient treated with checkpoint blockade. The receptors stem from a human donor with melanoma.

V gene TRBV4-2 combines with J gene TRBJ1-6, with D possibly being TRBD1 (5 bases). Trimming took off 0 bases at V and 2 bases at J, with 14 bases between the two ends. CDR3 length: 18 residues. Germline loops: CDR1 LGHNA, CDR2 YNFKEQ. CDR3 amino acids: CASSQDLSGRAYNSPLHF. The CDR3 coding sequence is TGTGCCAGCAGCCAAGATTTGTCAGGCAGGGCCTATAATTCACCCCTCCACTTT.

The rearrangement joins TRBV28 to TRBJ1-5; D remains unclear. The CDR3 spans 13 residues. Trimming shortened V by 6 bases and J by 4 bases, and 10 bases separated the two germline ends. Germline V gene sequence: CDR1 MDHEN, CDR2 SYDVKM. The CDR3 nucleotides read TGTGCCAGCAGCCCGGTCGCGAATCAGCCCCAGCATTTT. It translates to CASSPVANQPQHF.

This clone was seen once. The rearrangement uses TRBV30 and TRBJ2-3; TRBD2 might be the D (5 bases). V was cut by 5 bases and J by 6 bases, with 9 bases left in between. CDR3 size: 11 residues. CDR1 and CDR2 from the germline V gene are GTSNPN and SVGIG (reference sequence). This chain's CDR3 is CAWGPGDTQYF. CDR3 nucleotides: TGTGCCTGGGGGCCGGGGGATACGCAGTATTTT.

The rearrangement links TRBV7-2 to TRBJ1-2, with D perhaps matching TRBD1 (6 bases). Germline CDR1 SGHTA, CDR2 FQGNSA. The CDR3 runs 16 residues. V was shortened by 2 bases and J by 2 bases, with 15 bases between the two germline ends. The DNA for the CDR3 is TGTGCCAGCAGCTTAACCCCCAGGACAGCCAACTATGGCTACACCTTC. Amino acids: CASSLTPRTANYGYTF.

This chain uses TRBV5-6 with TRBJ2-6; tentative D call: TRBD1 (6 bases). CDR1 is SGHDT, CDR2 YYEEEE, per germline. The CDR3 length is 18 residues. V dropped 6 bases and J dropped 0 bases, with 19 bases sitting between them. The CDR3 spells CASTPLTGLGSGANVLTF. The CDR3, as DNA: TGTGCCAGCACCCCCCTAACAGGGTTGGGCTCTGGGGCCAACGTCCTGACTTTC.

This clone was observed a handful of times. The chain carries TRBV7-3 and TRBJ1-2, with TRBD1 matching 8 bases. The J segment lost 4 bases and the V segment lost 4 bases, leaving 8 bases of the junction unmatched. The CDR3 totals 15 residues. The germline gives CDR1 SGHTA, CDR2 FQGTGA. The CDR3 here is CASSYSGTGLYGYTF. The CDR3 region has the DNA TGTGCCAGCAGCTACTCCGGGACAGGTCTCTATGGCTACACCTTC. Using reference TRBV7-3 and TRBJ1-2 for the parts outside the CDR3, the full variable domain is GAGVSQTPSNKVTEKGKYVELRCDPISGHTALYWYRQSLGQGPEFLIYFQGTGAADDSGLPNDRFFAVRPEGSVSTLKIQRTERGDSAVYLCASSYSGTGLYGYTFGSGTRLTVV.

This clone was counted a few times. The chain combines TRBV28 with TRBJ2-6; D is perhaps TRBD2 (6 bases). V lost 3 bases to trimming and J lost 4 bases, with 13 bases between them. The germline CDR1 and CDR2 sequences are MDHEN and SYDVKM. The CDR3 totals 16 residues. Written as DNA, the CDR3 is TGTGCCAGCAGTTTGGTTGGAGGGTGGGGGGCCAACGTCCTGACTTTC. The encoded protein is CASSLVGGWGANVLTF.

This chain connects TRBV19 to TRBJ1-5; 7 bases fit TRBD1. In germline, CDR1 is LNHDA, CDR2 SQIVND (reference sequence). This CDR3 has 13 amino acids. V was clipped by 5 bases and J by 9 bases; unmatched bases: 7. The CDR3, as DNA: TGTGCCAGTAGTCCAGGGGGGGTTCGGCCCCAGCATTTT. The encoded protein is CASSPGGVRPQHF.

This sequence joins TRBV9 and TRBJ1-1; possible D gene TRBD1, 5 bases. V shed 1 base and J shed 1 base, with 11 bases lying between them. CDR1 SGDLS and CDR2 YYNGEE come from the germline V gene. There are 15 residues in the CDR3. The CDR3 nucleotides are TGTGCCAGCAGCGTATGTGTGGGGGGGAACACTGAAGCTTTCTTT. Protein sequence: CASSVCVGGNTEAFF.

The chain recombines TRBV29-1 with TRBJ1-5; D uncertain. The V end was cut by 7 bases, the J end by 7 bases, with 5 bases between. From germline, CDR1 is SQVTM and CDR2 ANQGSEA. This CDR3 contains 9 residues. DNA of the CDR3: TGCAGCGCGGGGCAGCCCCAGCATTTT. Translation: CSAGQPQHF.

J is TRBJ2-2 and V is TRBV7-9; TRBD2 might be the D (5 bases). V was shortened by 3 bases and J by 5 bases, with 10 bases between the two germline ends. Germline loops: CDR1 SEHNR, CDR2 FQNEAQ (reference sequence). This CDR3 spans 14 amino acids. The CDR3, as DNA: TGTGCCAGCAGCTTCAGTCCGGGGACCGGGGAGCTGTTTTTT. This codes for CASSFSPGTGELFF.

This rearrangement joins TRBV28 to TRBJ2-1; 13 bases align to TRBD2. Germline CDR1 MDHEN, CDR2 SYDVKM. The trim removed 1 base at V and 9 bases at J, leaving 3 bases unmatched. There are 15 residues in the CDR3. The CDR3 region is CASSLSGLAGLEQFF. CDR3 coding DNA: TGTGCCAGCAGTTTATCGGGACTAGCGGGACTTGAGCAGTTCTTC. The entire variable domain, with the rest obtained from reference TRBV28 and TRBJ2-1, is as follows: DVKVTQSSRYLVKRTGEKVFLECVQDMDHENMFWYRQDPGLGLRLIYFSYDVKMKEKGDIPEGYSVSREKKERFSLILESASTNQTSMYLCASSLSGLAGLEQFFGPGTRLTVL.

V is TRBV4-1 and J is TRBJ2-1; possibly TRBD2 for D (6 bases). This CDR3 spans 17 amino acids. Germline assignment: CDR1 MGHRA and CDR2 YSYEKL. Trimming took off 4 bases at V and 5 bases at J, with 21 bases between the two ends. CDR3 amino acids: CASSPPRRERVNNEQFF. For the CDR3, the DNA is TGCGCCAGCAGCCCCCCCCGTAGGGAGCGGGTAAACAATGAGCAGTTCTTC.

The chain recombines TRBV5-6 with TRBJ1-3; weak D call: TRBD1 (6 bases). V dropped 5 bases and J dropped 0 bases, with 15 bases sitting between them. CDR1 and CDR2 (germline): SGHDT, YYEEEE. The CDR3 consists of 16 residues. Written as DNA, the CDR3 is TGTGCCAGCAGGGCAGCAGGGGTCTTCTCTGGAAACACCATATATTTT. It yields the protein CASRAAGVFSGNTIYF.

The rearrangement links TRBV5-1 to TRBJ2-7; 7 bases align to TRBD1. Trimming removed 2 bases from V and 5 bases from J; junction bases left unmatched: 1. Germline V gives CDR1 SGHRS, CDR2 YFSETQ. CDR3 size: 12 residues. CDR3 residues: CASSFDRDEQYF. CDR3 coding DNA: TGCGCCAGCAGCTTTGACAGGGACGAGCAGTACTTC.

V and J are TRBV11-1 and TRBJ1-4, with TRBD1 as a possible D gene (6 bases). Trimming shortened V by 5 bases and J by 3 bases, and 16 bases separated the two germline ends. Germline lookup yields CDR1 SGHAT and CDR2 FQDESV (reference sequence). The CDR3 loop spans 16 amino acids. In DNA form, the CDR3 reads TGTGCCAGCAGCCGAGGGGCAGGGGCGGCTAATGAAAAACTGTTTTTT. Protein product: CASSRGAGAANEKLFF.